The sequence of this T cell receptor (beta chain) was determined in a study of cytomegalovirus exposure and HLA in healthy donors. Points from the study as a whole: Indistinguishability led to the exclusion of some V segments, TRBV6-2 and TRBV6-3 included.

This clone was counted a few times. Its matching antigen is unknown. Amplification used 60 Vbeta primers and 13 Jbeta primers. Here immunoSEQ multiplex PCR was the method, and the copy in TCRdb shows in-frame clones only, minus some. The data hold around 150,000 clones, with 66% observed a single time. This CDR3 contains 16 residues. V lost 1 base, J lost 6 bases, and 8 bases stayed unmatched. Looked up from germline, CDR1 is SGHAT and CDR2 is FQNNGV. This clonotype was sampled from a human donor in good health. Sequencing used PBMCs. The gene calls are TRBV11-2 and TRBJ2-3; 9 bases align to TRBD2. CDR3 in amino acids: CASSLVGLAYRDTQYF. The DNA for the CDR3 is TGTGCCAGCAGCTTAGTCGGACTAGCGTACAGGGATACGCAGTATTTT.